This TCR beta chain was sequenced during a study of PD-L1 blockade in urothelial cancer. This table comes from immunoSEQ multiplex PCR, and its TCRdb copy is limited to in-frame clones, with some not included. The repertoire holds around 45,000 clones, with around four fifths as singletons. This clone was seen a few times. CDR3 length: 16 amino acids. The germline V and J ends were trimmed by 1 base and 6 bases, with 19 bases remaining between them. Germline V gene data show CDR1 as GTSNPN and CDR2 as SVGIG (reference sequence). Time point denoted: peripheral blood 6 weeks after treatment start. Sequenced here: PBMCs, sampled around atezolizumab (anti-PD-L1) treatment. The chain combines TRBV30 with TRBJ1-5; unclear D gene. This receptor was obtained from a man aged 55 to 70 with urothelial cancer. This CDR3 is CAWSGGPAAAGQPQHF. In DNA, the CDR3 is TGTGCCTGGAGTGGGGGTCCCGCCGCCGCGGGTCAGCCCCAGCATTTT. The full variable domain, rest sourced from reference TRBV30 and TRBJ1-5, is SQTIHQWPATLVQPVGSPLSLECTVEGTSNPNLYWYRQAAGRGLQLLFYSVGIGQISSEVPQNLSASRPQDRQFILSSKKLLLSDSGFYLCAWSGGPAAAGQPQHFGDGTRLSIL.